This note documents a single TCR beta chain sequence. The sample has other DNA sequences that encode this CDR3 too. These data are taken from a study of cytomegalovirus exposure and HLA in healthy donors. Primers included in the PCR were 60 Vbeta and 13 Jbeta primers. Measured with immunoSEQ multiplex PCR; TCRdb has only the in-frame clones, and not every one. The sample holds 200,000 to 250,000 clones, about 80% seen once. This receptor was taken from a woman aged 55-69 years in good health and CMV-seropositive. Sequenced sample: PBMCs.

This chain's CDR3 is CASSLGGEETQYF. The CDR3 nucleotides read TGTGCCAGCAGCTTAGGCGGGGAAGAGACCCAGTACTTC. V and J are TRBV7-9 and TRBJ2-5; maybe TRBD2 (6 bases). With 1 base removed from V and 3 bases from J, the gap between germline ends came to 6 bases. The CDR3 covers 13 residues. Germline values: CDR1 SEHNR, CDR2 FQNEAQ (reference sequence).